The rows below give T cell receptor beta chains drawn from one sample of a study of cytomegalovirus exposure and HLA in healthy donors. Some clones are missing from TCRdb's copy, which holds only in-frame ones; the method was immunoSEQ multiplex PCR. The data contain under 350,000 clones, 65% to 90% of them singletons. Source material: PBMCs. Receptor source: a woman in her late teens or twenties in good health and CMV-seronegative. The CDR3 runs from the conserved cysteine through the conserved F or W. A D gene is named only where the DNA matches it firmly. A row's size may be missing; if present it is once, few, many or a size class.

v_call	j_call	d_call	clone_size	cdr3_nt	cdr3_aa
TRBV13	TRBJ2-7	TRBD1	NA	TGTGCCAGCAGCTTAGTTCACCCGACAGGGGATTACGAGCAGTACTTC	CASSLVHPTGDYEQYF
TRBV5-1	TRBJ2-7	NA	NA	TGCGCCAGCAGCGGGACTTACGAGCAGTACTTC	CASSGTYEQYF
TRBV30	TRBJ1-2	TRBD1	NA	TGTGCCTGGAGGGGGACAGTCTATGGCTACACCTTC	CAWRGTVYGYTF
TRBV10-3	TRBJ1-5	TRBD1	NA	TGTGCCATCAGTGTGACAGGGGAAGGTCAGCCCCAGCATTTT	CAISVTGEGQPQHF
TRBV7-9	TRBJ1-2	NA	NA	TGTGCCAGCAGCCCTAGAGAAAACTATGGCTACACCTTC	CASSPRENYGYTF
TRBV18	TRBJ2-5	TRBD2	once	TGTGCCAGCTCACGCGGGGGCCAAGAGACCCAGTACTTC	CASSRGGQETQYF
TRBV5-4	TRBJ2-7	TRBD1	NA	TGTGCCAGCAGCTTCGGGACAGGGGTGCGCGAGCAGTACTTC	CASSFGTGVREQYF
TRBV13	TRBJ2-3	TRBD2	NA	TGTGCCAGCAGCTTCTCTGGGACTAGCGGGGGGGCGCAGTATTTT	CASSFSGTSGGAQYF
TRBV28	TRBJ1-1	NA	NA	TGTGCCAGCAGTTTCCCCGGGGTGGGGACTGAAGCTTTCTTT	CASSFPGVGTEAFF
TRBV19	TRBJ2-7	NA	NA	TGTGCCAGTAGCCCAATAGGGGTCTACGAGCAGTACTTC	CASSPIGVYEQYF
TRBV2	TRBJ1-2	TRBD1	NA	TGTGCCAGCAGCGATTTGTGGCGGGACAGGGATGGCTATGGCTACACCTTC	CASSDLWRDRDGYGYTF
TRBV13	TRBJ2-7	NA	once	TGTGCCAGCAGCTTACGCAGGAAAATCGAGCAGTACTTC	CASSLRRKIEQYF
TRBV10-1	TRBJ2-5	TRBD2	NA	TGCGCCAGCAGTCCCGCGGCTAGCGGGGGTCCCGAAGAGACCCAGTACTTC	CASSPAASGGPEETQYF
TRBV29-1	TRBJ1-2	TRBD1	NA	TGCAGCGTGGAGGGACAGGACTATGGCTACACCTTC	CSVEGQDYGYTF
TRBV27	TRBJ2-7	TRBD1	NA	TGTGCCAGCAGTTCCCCGGGACAGGGGGCCTACGAGCAGTACTTC	CASSSPGQGAYEQYF
TRBV7-2	TRBJ2-3	TRBD2	NA	TGTGCCAGCAGCCGCGGGGGGCCCGGTACAGATACGCAGTATTTT	CASSRGGPGTDTQYF
TRBV28	TRBJ2-7	NA	NA	TGTGCCAGCAGTCTAAGATACGAGCAGTACTTC	CASSLRYEQYF
TRBV11-3	TRBJ2-1	NA	NA	TGTGCCAGCAGCTTAGAAGGGGCCCACAATGAGCAGTTCTTC	CASSLEGAHNEQFF
TRBV10-2	TRBJ1-1	NA	NA	TGCGCCAGCAGTGGCCAAGACGAGGCGAACACTGAAGCTTTCTTT	CASSGQDEANTEAFF
TRBV9	TRBJ2-7	TRBD1	NA	TGTGCCAGCAGCACCGAACAGGGGTCGTCCTACGAGCAGTACTTC	CASSTEQGSSYEQYF
TRBV6-6	TRBJ2-7	TRBD1	NA	TGTGCCAGCAGTTATCGAGGAGACAGGGAGAACTACGAGCAGTACTTC	CASSYRGDRENYEQYF
TRBV7-9	TRBJ1-5	NA	NA	TGTGCCAGCAGTTCACATGGCAATCAGCCCCAGCATTTT	CASSSHGNQPQHF
TRBV6-5	TRBJ2-1	TRBD2	NA	TGTGCCAGCGGACTAGCGGGAGTTGGGGAGCAGTTCTTC	CASGLAGVGEQFF
TRBV5-1	TRBJ1-4	NA	NA	TGCGCCAGCAGCTTCGAACAGGGCGCTAATGAAAAACTGTTTTTT	CASSFEQGANEKLFF
TRBV27	TRBJ2-7	TRBD2	NA	TGTGCCAGCAGTCCCCAGGGGACTAGCACTTACGAGCAGTACTTC	CASSPQGTSTYEQYF
TRBV28	TRBJ2-5	TRBD1	NA	TGTGCCAGCAGTTTATTACAGGCGACAGGGGGTCGCCAAGAGACCCAGTACTTC	CASSLLQATGGRQETQYF
TRBV9	TRBJ2-7	TRBD2	NA	TGTGCCAGCAGCGTAGTTAGTAGCGGGAGTAGCGAGCAGTACTTC	CASSVVSSGSSEQYF
TRBV4-3	TRBJ1-5	NA	NA	TGCGCCAGCAGCCAAGATAAGCAGGGATATCAGCCCCAGCATTTT	CASSQDKQGYQPQHF
TRBV28	TRBJ2-7	TRBD1	NA	TGTGCCAGCAGTTTGGATATGGCAGGGGGAGCCTACGAGCAGTACTTC	CASSLDMAGGAYEQYF
TRBV5-4	TRBJ1-3	TRBD1	few	TGTGCCAGCAGAACTTCAGGGGGCGCGGGTGGAAACACCATATATTTT	CASRTSGGAGGNTIYF
TRBV28	TRBJ2-7	TRBD2	once	TGTGCCAGCAGTTCGCCAACTAGCGGCACTACACAGCAGTACTTC	CASSSPTSGTTQQYF
TRBV2	TRBJ2-1	TRBD2	NA	TGTGCCAGCAGTGAAAGGAGGACTAGCGGGGGATCGGATGAGCAGTTCTTC	CASSERRTSGGSDEQFF
TRBV4-1	TRBJ1-4	TRBD1	NA	TGCGCCAGCAGCCATATGGGACAGCGATCAACTAATGAAAAACTGTTTTTT	CASSHMGQRSTNEKLFF
TRBV6-5	TRBJ2-1	NA	NA	TGTGCCAGCAGTTATTCGAACGGGAGATCCTACAATGAGCAGTTCTTC	CASSYSNGRSYNEQFF
TRBV13	TRBJ1-1	TRBD1	NA	TGTGCCAGCAGCCCCACACTTGACAGGGGATCGAACACTGAAGCTTTCTTT	CASSPTLDRGSNTEAFF
TRBV5-6	TRBJ1-1	NA	NA	TGTGCCAGCAGCCCTACCTACAGGAAATACGGGAACACTGAAGCTTTCTTT	CASSPTYRKYGNTEAFF
TRBV10-2	TRBJ2-1	NA	NA	TGCGCCAGCAGCTCGTACAATGAGCAGTTCTTC	CASSSYNEQFF
TRBV30	TRBJ1-6	NA	NA	TGTGCCTGGAGTGGACAGGCCGGGAATTCACCCCTCCACTTT	CAWSGQAGNSPLHF